The 22 T cell receptor beta chains below come from one sample, sequenced in a study of T-cell memory formation after mild COVID-19. TCRdb processed the 5' RACE reads anew with MiXCR; each CDR3 protein has one entry. The sample lists a few hundred thousand distinct CDR3 sequences, around 15% seen once, with roughly 23% in the top ten. Specimen: PBMCs or a T cell subset sorted from them (not recorded which). The receptor source for this set is a young man who had mild COVID-19 (a few samples of this study predate the infection). Cell type and time point are not known.

This clonotype occurred a few times. CDR3 loop: CASSLAPGAVSNQPQHF. In DNA, the CDR3 is TGTGCCAGCAGCTTGGCCCCAGGGGCAGTAAGCAATCAGCCCCAGCATTTT. The chain links TRBV5-6 to TRBJ1-5, with a weak D call TRBD1 (6 bases). CDR1 and CDR2 (germline): SGHDT, YYEEEE. V was clipped by 0 bases and J by 1 base, with 14 bases between them. The CDR3 spans 17 residues. Full variable domain (remainder filled in from reference TRBV5-6 and TRBJ1-5): DAGVTQSPTHLIKTRGQQVTLRCSPKSGHDTVSWYQQALGQGPQFIFQYYEEEERQRGNFPDRFSGHQFPNYSSELNVNALLLGDSALYLCASSLAPGAVSNQPQHFGDGTRLSIL.

The rearrangement links TRBV7-9 to TRBJ2-3, with D unresolved. The V gene lost 2 bases and the J gene lost 0 bases, with 21 bases spanning the gap. The length of the CDR3 is 19 residues. The germline gives CDR1 SEHNR, CDR2 FQNEAQ (reference sequence). CDR3 residues: CASSLLTATPDSSTDTQYF. The CDR3 coding sequence is TGTGCCAGCAGCTTATTGACGGCAACTCCCGATTCTAGCACAGATACGCAGTATTTT.

The gene calls are TRBV20-1 and TRBJ2-7; 7 bases map to TRBD2. The CDR3 runs 14 residues. The germline CDR1 and CDR2 sequences are DFQATT and SNEGSKA (reference sequence). After removal of 1 base from V and 5 bases from J, the junction contained 8 bases not matched to a gene. CDR3 coding DNA: TGCAGTGCTAGAGTCTACGGGGGGATGCACGAGCAGTACTTC. It codes for CSARVYGGMHEQYF.

The J gene is TRBJ2-5, the V gene TRBV4-1; TRBD1 or TRBD2 may be the D gene (6 bases each). The CDR3 sequence is 18 residues long. Germline assignment: CDR1 MGHRA and CDR2 YSYEKL. V was trimmed by 2 bases and J by 4 bases, leaving 23 bases between them. CDR3 region: CASSQPRGARRKLETQYF. The CDR3 DNA follows: TGCGCCAGCAGCCAACCTAGGGGGGCCAGGCGCAAGCTAGAGACCCAGTACTTC.

There are a few counts of this clonotype. The chain links TRBV5-1 to TRBJ2-1; the D gene is possibly TRBD2 (5 bases). From germline, CDR1 is SGHRS and CDR2 YFSETQ. V was cut by 3 bases and J by 8 bases, with 18 bases left in between. The CDR3 contains 15 residues. The CDR3: CASSSEGTTLDEQFF. CDR3 nucleotide sequence: TGCGCCAGCAGCTCTGAGGGAACAACTCTCGATGAGCAGTTCTTC.

In its sample, this clonotype was seen once. The genes are TRBV28 and TRBJ2-5; D is possibly TRBD2 (6 bases). With 6 bases removed from V and 5 bases from J, the gap between germline ends came to 19 bases. The CDR3 has 15 residues. Germline V gives CDR1 MDHEN, CDR2 SYDVKM. The CDR3 sequence is CASSVEGRFRETQYF. The CDR3 bases are TGTGCCAGCAGCGTGGAGGGCCGCTTTAGGGAGACCCAGTACTTC.

Only a few counts were recorded for this clonotype. J is TRBJ2-5 and V is TRBV7-2, with TRBD2 matching over 10 bases. V shed 1 base, J shed 1 base, and the junction held 6 bases outside the gene matches. The germline V gene has CDR1 SGHTA and CDR2 FQGNSA. The CDR3 is 17 amino acids. This chain's CDR3 is CASSLGVLAGAQETQYF. The CDR3, as DNA: TGTGCCAGCAGCTTAGGCGTTCTAGCGGGGGCCCAAGAGACCCAGTACTTC.

The J gene is TRBJ1-6, the V gene TRBV4-2; 7 bases agree with TRBD1. V dropped 4 bases and J dropped 1; count of bases not matched to a gene: 4. Germline V gene sequence: CDR1 LGHNA, CDR2 YNFKEQ. The CDR3 consists of 16 residues. DNA for the CDR3: TGTGCCAGCAGCCTAGGGGGCGGTTCCTATAATTCACCCCTCCACTTT. Translation: CASSLGGGSYNSPLHF.

J is TRBJ2-2 and V is TRBV12-3 or TRBV12-4, with D uncertain. V was trimmed by 6 bases and J by 7 bases, leaving 9 bases between them. The CDR3 has 12 residues. CDR3: CASRGSVGELFF. The CDR3 DNA sequence: TGTGCCAGCAGGGGGTCCGTCGGGGAGCTGTTTTTT.

This clonotype was recorded a few times. This chain uses TRBV7-9 with TRBJ1-2; the D gene is possibly TRBD1 (6 bases). V was pared by 5 bases and J by 8 bases, with 9 bases between. The CDR3 is made up of 11 amino acids. Germline lookup yields CDR1 SEHNR and CDR2 FQNEAQ (reference sequence). DNA of the CDR3: TGTGCCAGCAGCGGGGGCATCGGCTACACCTTC. Its protein product is CASSGGIGYTF.

This clonotype showed up many times. The rearrangement uses TRBV5-1 and TRBJ2-2; the match to TRBD2 covers 9 bases. Germline values: CDR1 SGHRS, CDR2 YFSETQ. V lost 4 bases, J lost 7 bases, and 8 bases stayed unmatched. The CDR3 extends over 15 amino acids. CDR3 residues: CASSTRGGRNGELFF. The CDR3 DNA sequence: TGCGCCAGCAGCACGCGGGGGGGCCGAAACGGGGAGCTGTTTTTT.

This clonotype was recorded once. At one end, the junction sequence differs from germline, possibly due to a read error. The chain links TRBV18 to TRBJ1-1, with D maybe TRBD1 (6 bases). This CDR3 spans 15 amino acids. In germline, CDR1 is KGHSH, CDR2 LQKENI. The CDR3 nucleotides are TGTGCCAGCTCATGGGAGACAGGTCAGAACACTGAATCTTTCTTT. Protein sequence: CASSWETGQNTESFF.

This chain uses TRBV27 with TRBJ1-4; D may be TRBD1 (6 bases). Germline assignment: CDR1 MNHEY and CDR2 SMNVEV (reference sequence). Trimming shortened V by 8 bases and J by 1 base, and 14 bases separated the two germline ends. The CDR3 has 15 residues. CDR3 nucleotide sequence: TGTGCCAGCTCCGGGGGCGGGGTAACTAATGAAAAACTGTTTTTT. Amino acids: CASSGGGVTNEKLFF. Using reference TRBV27 and TRBJ1-4 for the parts outside the CDR3, the full variable domain is EAQVTQNPRYLITVTGKKLTVTCSQNMNHEYMSWYRQDPGLGLRQIYYSMNVEVTDKGDVPEGYKVSRKEKRNFPLILESPSPNQTSLYFCASSGGGVTNEKLFFGSGTQLSVL.

This clonotype was detected only a few times. This CDR3 reads CASSQDRQGRETQYF. The CDR3 region has the DNA TGCGCCAGCAGCCAAGATCGACAGGGCCGCGAGACCCAGTACTTC. This chain connects TRBV4-3 to TRBJ2-5; 7 bases match TRBD1. This CDR3 has 15 amino acids. V gave up 0 bases and J gave up 5 bases; unmatched junction bases: 6. Germline V gene lookup returns CDR1 LGHNA and CDR2 YSLEER.

This clonotype was seen only a few times. The gene calls are TRBV20-1 and TRBJ2-7; D is unresolved. Trimming took 1 base from V and 3 from J, leaving 4 bases between them. Germline V gene data show CDR1 as DFQATT and CDR2 as SNEGSKA (reference sequence). This CDR3 contains 11 residues. This CDR3 reads CSARGIYEQYV. The CDR3 nucleotides read TGCAGTGCTAGAGGTATCTACGAGCAGTACGTC.

Many counts were recorded for this clonotype. V is TRBV5-1 and J is TRBJ1-1; maybe TRBD1 (6 bases). CDR1 and CDR2 (germline): SGHRS, YFSETQ. This CDR3 has 17 residues. V was clipped by 3 bases and J by 0 bases, with 18 bases between them. Here the CDR3 DNA reads TGCGCCAGCAGCTCTCCGGTGGGGGCGCGGATGAACACTGAAGCTTTCTTT. Translated: CASSSPVGARMNTEAFF.

V usage is TRBV6-5 and J usage is TRBJ1-3; TRBD1 matches 9 bases. Germline V gene data show CDR1 as MNHEY and CDR2 as SVGAGI. This CDR3 has 15 amino acids. V lost 6 bases, J lost 4 bases, and 7 bases stayed unmatched. CDR3 amino acids: CASRVGTGHGNTIYF. Here the CDR3 DNA reads TGTGCCAGCAGGGTCGGGACAGGGCACGGAAACACCATATATTTT.

V and J are TRBV9 and TRBJ2-1; D perhaps matches TRBD2 (6 bases). Trimming removed 4 bases from V and 7 bases from J, with 12 bases in between. The CDR3 consists of 13 residues. Germline CDR1 and CDR2: SGDLS and YYNGEE. The chain's CDR3 is CASSPGRRNEQFF. The DNA of the CDR3 is TGTGCCAGCAGCCCGGGGAGGAGGAATGAGCAGTTCTTC.

In this sample, this clonotype turned up a few times. V and J are TRBV6-4 and TRBJ1-4, with a tentative D call TRBD1 (5 bases). CDR3 length: 16 residues. Trimming took 2 bases from V and 10 from J, leaving 20 bases between them. CDR1 is MRHNA and CDR2 is SNTAGT in the germline V gene. The CDR3 sequence: CASSDPPGPLNGKLFF. Here the CDR3 DNA reads TGTGCCAGCAGTGACCCGCCGGGACCGCTGAACGGAAAACTGTTTTTT.

This clonotype was observed a handful of times. V and J are TRBV5-1 and TRBJ2-1; D assignment may be TRBD1 or TRBD2 (5 bases each). CDR1 is SGHRS and CDR2 is YFSETQ in the germline V gene. Trimming cost V 4 bases and J 7 bases, with 9 bases left between them. The CDR3 is 12 residues long. The chain's CDR3 is CASSRGANEQFF. The CDR3 bases are TGCGCCAGCAGCCGAGGGGCTAATGAGCAGTTCTTC.

Of note for this clonotype: The final CDR3 position lacks the conserved phenylalanine or tryptophan, pointing to a likely read error. This sequence joins TRBV3-1 and TRBJ2-3; D is possibly TRBD1 or TRBD2 (5 bases each). CDR3 length equals 14 residues. Deletions cut 11 bases from V and 0 bases from J, with 15 bases between. The V gene's germline CDR1 is LGHDT and CDR2 YNNKEL (reference sequence). CDR3 sequence (DNA): TGTGCCCGCAACTCACGGGGCAGCACAGATACGCAGTATTTG. Translation gives CARNSRGSTDTQYL.

This sequence joins TRBV6-5 and TRBJ2-3; no reliable D call. CDR1 and CDR2 from the germline V gene are MNHEY and SVGAGI. The CDR3 has 13 amino acids. With 2 bases removed from V and 2 bases from J, the gap between germline ends came to 5 bases. As DNA, the CDR3 is TGTGCCAGCAGTTACAGGCACACAGATACGCAGTATTTT. Translated: CASSYRHTDTQYF.